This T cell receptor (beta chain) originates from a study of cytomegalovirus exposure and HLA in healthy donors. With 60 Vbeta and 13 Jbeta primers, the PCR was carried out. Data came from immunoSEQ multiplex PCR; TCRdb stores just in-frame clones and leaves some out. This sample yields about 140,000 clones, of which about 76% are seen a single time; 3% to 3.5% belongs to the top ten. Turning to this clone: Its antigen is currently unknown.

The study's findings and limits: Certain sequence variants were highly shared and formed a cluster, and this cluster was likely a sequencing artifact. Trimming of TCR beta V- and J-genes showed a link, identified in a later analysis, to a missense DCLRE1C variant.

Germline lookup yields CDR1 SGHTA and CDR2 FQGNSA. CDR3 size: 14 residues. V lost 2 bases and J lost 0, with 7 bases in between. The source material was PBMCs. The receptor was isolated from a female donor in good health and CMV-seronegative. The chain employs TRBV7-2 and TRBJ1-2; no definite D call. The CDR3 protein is CASSLHKTNYGYTF. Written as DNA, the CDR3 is TGTGCCAGCAGCTTACACAAGACTAACTATGGCTACACCTTC.